Included here is one T cell receptor beta chain sequence, with context. What this receptor recognizes is not known. No clone much larger than this one lies a single base away; base qualities are absent. Synthetic TCR analog templates were spiked into each PCR so that absolute template abundance could be estimated from read counts. Using the immunoSEQ assay, TCRbeta CDR3 regions were amplified from genomic DNA with bias-controlled V and J gene primers. Rearranged TCRbeta segments were sequenced at approximately 20X coverage. The study's own analysis went as follows. Clustering was used to correct sequencing errors, and CDR3s were annotated against IMGT to assign V, D and J genes. Only productive TCRbeta rearrangements were used in downstream analyses, excluding out-of-frame or stop-codon sequences. To compute clonality, Shannon entropy was normalized by the log of the number of unique productive sequences and then subtracted from one. Fisher's exact test with Benjamini-Hochberg correction, at a threshold of adjusted p below 0.01, was used to find clones that differed between time points or between blood and tumor. TCRdb limited this immuneACCESS table to in-frame rearrangements with V and J called. A share of clones is missing; checked studies link under half to unresolved V genes, and the rest is unexplained. The D gene and trimming were derived from the DNA, and the V and J assignments and clone size from that table. The sample records approximately 70,000 clones, about 83% of which are singletons. The ten largest clones take up around a tenth of the sample.

This entry comes from a study of PD-L1 blockade in urothelial cancer (dated by TCRdb to about 2017). Some background on the complete study: All patients started therapy around 2014 and received atezolizumab 1,200 mg intravenously every 3 weeks. In the same patients, whole exome sequencing and RNA sequencing of pretreatment tumors were performed in addition to TCR sequencing. About 85% of the roughly 29 patients were males with bladder-origin urothelial cancer, and 18 of 29 reported a prior smoking history. Pretreatment tumor samples, along with matched peripheral blood serially collected before and after atezolizumab treatment, were subjected to TCR sequencing. Blood samples gave a median of about 150,000 T cells and approximately 81,000 unique TCRs, with a median clonality of approximately 0.08. Blood samples were analyzed at 3 weeks after treatment start (second dose) and at 6 weeks after treatment start. Somatic, immune and clinical correlates of response to PD-L1 blockade with atezolizumab in urothelial cancer were the focus of an exploratory multi-omic analysis. Durable clinical benefit was achieved by nine patients but not by the remaining 20. Around 29 patients had pretreatment blood TCR-seq, some 25 had at least one posttreatment blood collection, and some 25 had tumor TCR-seq. Patients had an ECOG performance status of 0 or 1 and had received between 0 and 3 prior chemotherapy regimens. Durable clinical benefit was defined as progression-free survival longer than 6 months, and TCR features were also tested against progression-free and overall survival.

The CDR1 and CDR2 encoded by the germline V gene are LGHNA and YNFKEQ. The CDR3 measures 15 amino acids from cysteine to phenylalanine. Only the CDR3 DNA is retained, 45 bases long and in frame from the first base. Germline trimming: 4 bases from V, 4 bases from J; junction bases outside gene matches: 8. Results the study describes overall, beyond this receptor: A pretreatment peripheral blood TCR clonality below the median was linked to improved progression-free and overall survival. Because the sample size was small (n ≈ 29) and many exploratory analyses were performed, the results are intended to be hypothesis-generating. At 3 weeks after the start of treatment, tumor-associated TCR clones in peripheral blood had expanded more in patients with durable benefit (n ≈ 24, p = 0.022).

The time point tag for this specimen amounts to: pretreatment peripheral blood. The cohort comprised 25 to 30 patients with locally advanced or metastatic urothelial carcinoma treated at Memorial Sloan Kettering on a trial protocol. Peripheral blood mononuclear cells were collected pretreatment and during treatment, with between 1 and 8 total time points per patient. The Qiagen DNeasy Blood extraction kit was used to purify genomic DNA from total PBMCs and tumor samples. Collected pretreatment and during treatment, PBMCs were isolated and stored as previously described. This receptor was identified in a woman in her 70s with urothelial cancer. Rearrangement joined TRBV4-2 to TRBJ2-7, with 9 middle bases fitting TRBD1. The sequencing used PBMCs, collected around atezolizumab (anti-PD-L1) treatment. The nucleotide sequence reads TGTGCCAGCAGCCTAGGACAGGGGAGGGAATACGAGCAGTACTTC. It translates to CASSLGQGREYEQYF.